The 31 T cell receptor beta chains given below trace back to one sample, sequenced in a study of shared clonotypes between healthy human individuals. Some clones are missing from TCRdb's copy, which holds only in-frame ones; the method was immunoSEQ multiplex PCR. This table holds 2 million to 3 million clones, about 92% found once. Sequences were obtained from naive CD4+ T cells sorted from blood. Subset here: CD45RA+ positively selected. The receptors stem from a young man in good health.

This clone has a single count. Other nucleotide sequences in the sample specify the same CDR3. The chain joins TRBV29-1 to TRBJ2-2; 10 nucleotides align to TRBD1. V gave up 7 bases and J gave up 3 bases; unmatched junction bases: 2. Germline V gives CDR1 SQVTM, CDR2 ANQGSEA. The CDR3 has 13 residues. This CDR3 is CSAGTGDTGELFF. The DNA of the CDR3 is TGCAGCGCAGGGACAGGGGACACCGGGGAGCTGTTTTTT.

The V call is TRBV19, the J call TRBJ2-1; TRBD1 aligns across 10 bases. The V gene's germline CDR1 is LNHDA and CDR2 SQIVND (reference sequence). The CDR3 is 15 residues long. The V gene end was trimmed by 6 bases and the J gene end by 6 bases; junction bases not matched to a gene: 8. CDR3 sequence reads: CASRNPGQGVNEQFF. CDR3 in DNA: TGTGCCAGTAGGAACCCCGGACAGGGGGTCAATGAGCAGTTCTTC.

The sample holds one count of this clone. V gene TRBV14 combines with J gene TRBJ2-1; 9 positions match TRBD2. Losses at the gene ends were 2 bases for V and 10 bases for J; bases not matched to a gene: 9. This CDR3 contains 15 residues. Germline CDR1 and CDR2: SGHDN and FVKESK. CDR3 bases: TGTGCCAGCAGCCAACCATGGCGGGAGGGCCCGGAGCAGTTCTTC. Translated, it gives CASSQPWREGPEQFF.

V and J are TRBV25-1 and TRBJ2-2; D is uncertain. Trimming pared 1 base from V and 6 bases from J, leaving 3 bases between. This CDR3 comprises 12 residues. Germline V gene sequence: CDR1 MGHDK, CDR2 SYGVNS. Here the CDR3 reads CASSESAGELFF. The CDR3 DNA reads TGTGCCAGCAGTGAATCGGCCGGGGAGCTGTTTTTT.

This clone showed up just once. This chain connects TRBV7-2 to TRBJ2-1, with D unclear. V was clipped by 3 bases and J by 6 bases, with 6 bases between them. This CDR3 is 12 amino acids long. The germline gives CDR1 SGHTA, CDR2 FQGNSA. The CDR3 DNA sequence: TGTGCCAGCAGCTTTTCTATCAATGAGCAGTTCTTC. Residues: CASSFSINEQFF.

The V gene is TRBV5-1, the J gene TRBJ1-5, with D perhaps TRBD1 (5 bases). The CDR3 totals 16 residues. CDR1 and CDR2 from the germline V gene are SGHRS and YFSETQ. The V gene lost 6 bases and the J gene lost 2 bases, with 18 bases spanning the gap. The CDR3 reads CASTPWGGPRNQPQHF. The CDR3 nucleotides are TGCGCCAGCACCCCATGGGGGGGACCGCGCAATCAGCCCCAGCATTTT.

CDR3 DNA: TGTGCCAGCTCACCTACAGGCACGGGGGCGAATGAGCAGTTCTTC. Its protein is CASSPTGTGANEQFF. V usage is TRBV18 and J usage is TRBJ2-1, with D possibly being TRBD1 or TRBD2 (6 bases each). The V end was cut by 3 bases, the J end by 7 bases, with 16 bases between. CDR1 is KGHSH, CDR2 LQKENI, per germline. This CDR3 comprises 15 residues. Using reference TRBV18 and TRBJ2-1 for the parts outside the CDR3, the full variable domain is NAGVMQNPRHLVRRRGQEARLRCSPMKGHSHVYWYRQLPEEGLKFMVYLQKENIIDESGMPKERFSAEFPKEGPSILRIQQVVRGDSAAYFCASSPTGTGANEQFFGPGTRLTVL.

In its sample, this clone was seen once. The rearrangement joins TRBV6-6 to TRBJ2-5, with D possibly being TRBD1 (6 bases). Trimming shortened V by 6 bases and J by 5 bases, and 10 bases separated the two germline ends. This CDR3 is 12 amino acids long. CDR1 is MNHNY and CDR2 is SVGAGI in the germline V gene (reference sequence). As DNA, the CDR3 is TGTGCCAGCAGGACAGGTTTGGAGACCCAGTACTTC. Its translation is CASRTGLETQYF.

The V gene is TRBV19, the J gene TRBJ1-1; TRBD1 matches 7 bases. V gave up 7 bases and J gave up 5 bases; unmatched junction bases: 7. This CDR3 contains 13 residues. The V gene's germline CDR1 is LNHDA and CDR2 SQIVND (reference sequence). CDR3 nucleotides: TGTGCCAGTATTCTAGGGGGCGAAACTGAAGCTTTCTTT. Its translation is CASILGGETEAFF.

This clone turned up a few times. The chain combines TRBV10-3 with TRBJ1-5; 7 positions match TRBD1. The CDR3 runs to 13 residues. V gave up 6 bases and J gave up 3 bases; unmatched junction bases: 2. Germline V lookup: CDR1 ENHRY, CDR2 SYGVKD. DNA of the CDR3: TGTGCCATCAGCACAGGGGACAATCAGCCCCAGCATTTT. The encoded protein is CAISTGDNQPQHF.

The gene calls are TRBV28 and TRBJ1-1; D not resolved. Trimming stripped 5 bases from V and 10 bases from J, with 17 bases between. The CDR3 is 13 residues long. Germline CDR1 reads MDHEN; CDR2 reads SYDVKM. As DNA, the CDR3 is TGTGCCAGCAGTATCTCAGACTTTCAAGGAGCTTTCTTT. This codes for CASSISDFQGAFF. Variable domain in full (rest from reference TRBV28 and TRBJ1-1): DVKVTQSSRYLVKRTGEKVFLECVQDMDHENMFWYRQDPGLGLRLIYFSYDVKMKEKGDIPEGYSVSREKKERFSLILESASTNQTSMYLCASSISDFQGAFFGQGTRLTVV.

The chain combines TRBV9 with TRBJ2-6; D is possibly TRBD1 (5 bases). This CDR3 has 15 residues. V shed 0 bases and J shed 3 bases, with 7 bases lying between them. The germline V gene encodes CDR1 SGDLS and CDR2 YYNGEE. The CDR3: CASSVDRHGANVLTF. As DNA, the CDR3 is TGTGCCAGCAGCGTAGACAGGCATGGGGCCAACGTCCTGACTTTC.

This clone was seen just once. For the CDR3, the DNA is TGTGCCAGTAGTCCTGGGGACAGGACTGGCTACACCTTC. Encoded protein: CASSPGDRTGYTF. V usage is TRBV19 and J usage is TRBJ1-2; 8 positions agree with TRBD1. The CDR3 length is 13 residues. The junction had 6 bases not matched to a gene; V was cut back by 5 bases and J by 7 bases. Looked up from germline, CDR1 is LNHDA and CDR2 is SQIVND (reference sequence).

This chain connects TRBV29-1 to TRBJ1-4; D is uncertain. CDR1 is SQVTM, CDR2 ANQGSEA, per germline. V lost 8 bases, J lost 11 bases, and 15 bases lay in between. The CDR3 loop spans 11 amino acids. CDR3 sequence: CSFLVTDKLFF. CDR3 in DNA: TGCAGCTTCCTGGTTACCGATAAACTGTTTTTT.

This chain links TRBV11-2 with TRBJ1-6; D possibly corresponds to TRBD1 (5 bases). V was shortened by 3 bases and J by 7 bases, with 10 bases between the two germline ends. The length of the CDR3 is 14 residues. Germline loops: CDR1 SGHAT, CDR2 FQNNGV. The CDR3, as DNA: TGTGCCAGCAGCTTCCGGGACGGGAATTCACCCCTCCACTTT. Protein product: CASSFRDGNSPLHF.

The V gene is TRBV21-1, the J gene TRBJ2-7. TRBV21-1 is a pseudogene. This CDR3 is 13 amino acids long. CDR3 in DNA: TGTGCCAGCAGCAAAGGGAAGACCTACGAGCAGTACTTC. Amino acid sequence: CASSKGKTYEQYF.

The CDR3 DNA follows: TGCGCCAGCAGCTTGGCCACGGCGGGAGTCAACAATGAGCAGTTCTTC. It specifies CASSLATAGVNNEQFF. The chain joins TRBV5-1 to TRBJ2-1; 7 bases match TRBD2. The germline V gene encodes CDR1 SGHRS and CDR2 YFSETQ. V was pared by 0 bases and J by 5 bases, with 8 bases of the junction left unmatched. This CDR3 is 16 amino acids long.

The V and J genes are TRBV7-2 and TRBJ1-1; D is possibly TRBD1 (5 bases). V was trimmed by 1 base and J by 4 bases, leaving 22 bases between them. The CDR3 covers 18 residues. Germline CDR1 is SGHTA and CDR2 is FQGNSA. Written as DNA, the CDR3 is TGTGCCAGCAGCTTAGGATTGGCAGGGAGGAGTAGGACCACTGAAGCTTTCTTT. Translation gives CASSLGLAGRSRTTEAFF.

On this clone itself: The sample contains more than one DNA sequence encoding this CDR3. The chain combines TRBV7-2 with TRBJ1-5; tentative D call: TRBD1 (6 bases). This CDR3 is 13 amino acids long. Per the germline V gene, CDR1 is SGHTA and CDR2 is FQGNSA. The ends were cut back, 5 bases at V and 2 bases at J, with 7 bases in the middle. CDR3: CASSAGGNQPQHF. CDR3 nucleotide sequence: TGTGCCAGCAGCGCAGGGGGCAATCAGCCCCAGCATTTT.

With regard to this clone: Because the CDR3 is missing its conserved closing phenylalanine or tryptophan, this is likely a read error. The limits of the CDR3 on the DNA are not certain, so only TCRdb's listed CDR3 is given. The chain is built from TRBV12-5 and TRBJ1-4; the table's D call of TRBD1 was not tested on the DNA. The germline V gene has CDR1 LGHNT and CDR2 FRNRAP. The CDR3 length is 22 residues, termini included. The CDR3 sequence is CASGLDYPGQGSIPTNEKLFLG.

As DNA, the CDR3 is TGCGCCAGCAGCCAAGCAGTGAGGAATAGCTTGAGGCAGTCTGGGGCCAACGTCCTGACTTTC. Translating it yields CASSQAVRNSLRQSGANVLTF. This sequence joins TRBV4-1 and TRBJ2-6; D uncertain. The V and J ends lost 1 base and 1 base respectively, with 23 bases between them. The germline CDR1 and CDR2 sequences are MGHRA and YSYEKL. This CDR3 has 21 residues.

For the CDR3, the DNA is TGCGCCAGCAGCTTGGAAGGTGGGGCCACAGATACGCAGTATTTT. Amino acid sequence: CASSLEGGATDTQYF. The J gene is TRBJ2-3, the V gene TRBV5-1, with D possibly TRBD1 on 5 matching bases. Germline CDR1 and CDR2: SGHRS and YFSETQ. The CDR3 spans 15 residues. V lost 0 bases to trimming and J lost 2 bases, with 10 bases between them.

The chain uses TRBV19 and TRBJ1-5; 7 positions agree with TRBD1. Looked up from germline, CDR1 is LNHDA and CDR2 is SQIVND (reference sequence). The CDR3 consists of 14 residues. V dropped 1 base and J dropped 5; count of bases not matched to a gene: 2. CDR3 sequence (DNA): TGTGCCAGTAGTATAGTGACAGGGCATCAGCCCCAGCATTTT. This gives the protein CASSIVTGHQPQHF.

The chain combines TRBV9 with TRBJ2-3, with D possibly TRBD2 on 6 matching bases. Trimming left V 2 bases short and J 8 bases short, with 12 bases between. The CDR3 sequence is 13 residues long. Germline values: CDR1 SGDLS, CDR2 YYNGEE. Here the CDR3 reads CASSVDSAGTQYF. CDR3 in DNA: TGTGCCAGCAGCGTGGATTCAGCGGGTACGCAGTATTTT.

This sequence joins TRBV9 and TRBJ1-1; 8 bases map to TRBD1. Trimming took 4 bases from V and 4 from J; bases not matched to a gene: 6. CDR3 size: 14 residues. The germline CDR1 and CDR2 sequences are SGDLS and YYNGEE. The chain's CDR3 is CASSLTGGLTEAFF. For the CDR3, the DNA is TGTGCCAGCAGCTTAACAGGGGGGCTCACTGAAGCTTTCTTT.

V is TRBV20-1 and J is TRBJ2-7, with D perhaps given as TRBD1 or TRBD2 (5 bases each). The CDR3 is 10 amino acids. Germline V gene lookup returns CDR1 DFQATT and CDR2 SNEGSKA (reference sequence). V was trimmed by 8 bases and J by 5 bases, leaving 10 bases between them. The CDR3 reads CSTGTDEQYF. The DNA for the CDR3 is TGCAGTACTGGGACGGACGAGCAGTACTTC.

V gene TRBV18 combines with J gene TRBJ2-7; no clear D gene. The CDR3 runs 14 residues. V was clipped by 2 bases and J by 0 bases, with 8 bases between them. Germline-derived CDR1 and CDR2 are KGHSH and LQKENI. In nucleotides, the CDR3 is TGTGCCAGCTCACCATCTACACCCTCCTACGAGCAGTACTTC. It translates to CASSPSTPSYEQYF.

The chain links TRBV4-1 to TRBJ2-2; D call uncertain. This CDR3 is built from 15 residues. Per the germline V gene, CDR1 is MGHRA and CDR2 is YSYEKL. The ends were cut back, 2 bases at V and 3 bases at J, with 10 bases in the middle. The DNA of the CDR3 is TGCGCCAGCAGCCAACTCCATATGGACACCGGGGAGCTGTTTTTT. Protein sequence: CASSQLHMDTGELFF.

The rearrangement links TRBV2 to TRBJ1-3, with no clear D. The ends were cut back, 7 bases at V and 2 bases at J, with 15 bases in the middle. This CDR3 spans 15 amino acids. Germline CDR1 reads SNHLY; CDR2 reads FYNNEI. The CDR3 reads CASTGDLSAGNTIYF. DNA of the CDR3: TGTGCCAGCACGGGCGACCTTTCCGCTGGAAACACCATATATTTT. The entire variable domain, with the rest obtained from reference TRBV2 and TRBJ1-3, is as follows: EPEVTQTPSHQVTQMGQEVILRCVPISNHLYFYWYRQILGQKVEFLVSFYNNEISEKSEIFDDQFSVERPDGSNFTLKIRSTKLEDSAMYFCASTGDLSAGNTIYFGEGSWLTVV.

In its sample, this clone was seen once. The chain links TRBV7-8 to TRBJ2-5, with TRBD2 matching over 14 bases. Germline V gives CDR1 SGHVS, CDR2 FQNEAQ. J lost 4 bases, V lost 0 bases, and 4 bases had no gene match. CDR3 size: 17 residues. The CDR3 sequence: CASSLATSGGAGETQYF. The CDR3 bases are TGTGCCAGCAGCTTAGCGACTAGCGGGGGGGCGGGAGAGACCCAGTACTTC.

This clone has only a few counts. The chain links TRBV20-1 to TRBJ1-2; D is unresolved. CDR3 length: 10 residues. V shed 2 bases and J shed 6 bases, with 4 bases lying between them. Per germline, CDR1 DFQATT and CDR2 SNEGSKA (reference sequence). The CDR3 bases are TGCAGTGCTAGACAGGATGGCTACACCTTC. Its protein product is CSARQDGYTF.